The 21 T cell receptor beta chains presented below share a single source sample, sequenced in a study of cytomegalovirus exposure and HLA in healthy donors. The PCR made use of 60 Vbeta and 13 Jbeta primers. Repertoires were generated with immunoSEQ multiplex PCR, while TCRdb's copy carries only in-frame clones and drops some. The data include 35,000 to 50,000 clones; the top ten clones carry 3.2%. The sequencing input was PBMCs. Receptor source: a woman between 25 and 40 years old in good health and CMV-seropositive.

The chain joins TRBV29-1 to TRBJ1-5; TRBD1 aligns across 8 bases. V gave up 6 bases and J gave up 4 bases; unmatched junction bases: 5. Per the germline V gene, CDR1 is SQVTM and CDR2 is ANQGSEA. This CDR3 region has 13 residues. CDR3 in amino acids: CSVLTGANQPQHF. The DNA for the CDR3 is TGCAGCGTCTTGACAGGGGCAAATCAGCCCCAGCATTTT.

The chain links TRBV6-1 to TRBJ2-2; D not resolved. The CDR3 covers 13 residues. V gave up 7 bases and J gave up 0 bases, with 6 bases separating them. Germline V gene data show CDR1 as MNHNS and CDR2 as SASEGT. Written as DNA, the CDR3 is TGTGCCAGCATCCACACGAACACCGGGGAGCTGTTTTTT. It is translated as CASIHTNTGELFF.

The chain couples TRBV19 to TRBJ1-2; D perhaps matches TRBD1 (5 bases). This CDR3 is built from 14 residues. V gave up 6 bases and J gave up 7 bases, with 18 bases separating them. Germline V gene data show CDR1 as LNHDA and CDR2 as SQIVND (reference sequence). CDR3 sequence (DNA): TGTGCCAGTAGGGGCGACGACAGACGGCTTGGCTACACCTTC. Its translation is CASRGDDRRLGYTF. Filled out from reference TRBV19 and TRBJ1-2, the complete variable domain reads DGGITQSPKYLFRKEGQNVTLSCEQNLNHDAMYWYRQDPGQGLRLIYYSQIVNDFQKGDIAEGYSVSREKKESFPLTVTSAQKNPTAFYLCASRGDDRRLGYTFGSGTRLTVV.

V usage is TRBV19 and J usage is TRBJ2-5; 8 nucleotides line up with TRBD2. Unmatched junction bases numbered 4, after V lost 4 bases and J lost 3 bases. Germline-derived CDR1 and CDR2 are LNHDA and SQIVND (reference sequence). The CDR3 loop spans 14 amino acids. CDR3 nucleotides: TGTGCCAGTAGTAGGGGGCGGGGGGAAGAGACCCAGTACTTC. Protein: CASSRGRGEETQYF.

The CDR3, as DNA: TGTGCCAGCAGCTTAGGGGACAGTTCCTCCTACGAGCAGTACTTC. Protein sequence: CASSLGDSSSYEQYF. The chain couples TRBV7-8 to TRBJ2-7; 7 positions match TRBD1. The germline CDR1 and CDR2 sequences are SGHVS and FQNEAQ. This CDR3 is built from 15 residues. V shed 1 base and J 0 bases; nucleotides not matched to a gene: 3.

The CDR3 region is CASRMTGTSNQPQHF. The CDR3 region has the DNA TGTGCCAGCAGGATGACAGGGACGAGCAATCAGCCCCAGCATTTT. The chain has TRBV19 and TRBJ1-5; 7 positions agree with TRBD1. Looked up from germline, CDR1 is LNHDA and CDR2 is SQIVND (reference sequence). V dropped 9 bases and J dropped 1; count of bases not matched to a gene: 9. The CDR3 is 15 residues long.

The chain combines TRBV11-2 with TRBJ1-4, with 7 nucleotides matching TRBD1. The trim removed 5 bases at V and 8 bases at J, leaving 11 bases unmatched. CDR1 and CDR2 (germline): SGHAT, FQNNGV. The CDR3 runs to 15 residues. In nucleotides, the CDR3 is TGTGCCAGCAGCCCCCGGGACAGAGACAGGGAAAAACTGTTTTTT. Translation gives CASSPRDRDREKLFF.

The chain recombines TRBV7-9 with TRBJ1-1; TRBD1 is a possible D gene (5 bases). The V end was cut by 6 bases, the J end by 1 base, with 12 bases between. The CDR3 is 14 amino acids. Germline loops: CDR1 SEHNR, CDR2 FQNEAQ (reference sequence). The CDR3 here is CASSKTTGNTEAFF. CDR3 DNA sequence: TGTGCCAGCAGTAAAACAACAGGGAACACTGAAGCTTTCTTT.

V and J are TRBV10-3 and TRBJ2-6; the D is unclear. Trimming cost V 5 bases and J 1 base, with 9 bases left between them. CDR1 and CDR2 (germline): ENHRY, SYGVKD. The CDR3 is 15 amino acids. CDR3 in amino acids: CAISSAGSGANVLTF. CDR3 bases: TGTGCCATCAGTAGCGCCGGATCTGGGGCCAACGTCCTGACTTTC.

J is TRBJ2-5 and V is TRBV6-5; 9 bases align to TRBD1. TRBJ2-7 explains the end of the DNA better; the J call may be wrong. Germline CDR1 MNHEY, CDR2 SVGAGI. This CDR3 is built from 14 residues. CDR3 loop: CASRGTGKTYEQYF. CDR3 DNA sequence: TGTGCCAGCAGAGGGACAGGGAAGACCTACGAGCAGTACTTC.

This sequence joins TRBV7-9 and TRBJ1-1; the match to TRBD1 covers 8 bases. V shed 5 bases and J 4 bases; nucleotides not matched to a gene: 9. From germline, CDR1 is SEHNR and CDR2 FQNEAQ (reference sequence). The CDR3 contains 15 residues. The chain's CDR3 is CASSLRTGIVTEAFF. The CDR3 DNA follows: TGTGCCAGCAGCCTCCGGACAGGGATCGTCACTGAAGCTTTCTTT.

CDR3 nucleotide sequence: TGTGCCAGCAGCGTTTCCGGGACTAGCGGGGGTCATTACAATGAGCAGTTCTTC. Translating it yields CASSVSGTSGGHYNEQFF. This sequence joins TRBV9 and TRBJ2-1; 14 positions agree with TRBD2. Trimming removed 2 bases from V and 4 bases from J; junction bases left unmatched: 8. CDR1 is SGDLS and CDR2 is YYNGEE in the germline V gene. This CDR3 has 18 residues.

The rearrangement uses TRBV5-1 and TRBJ2-5; D is ambiguous. In germline, CDR1 is SGHRS, CDR2 YFSETQ. Trimming stripped 4 bases from V and 1 base from J, with 2 bases between. The CDR3 covers 11 residues. The CDR3 is CASSLQETQYF. Written as DNA, the CDR3 is TGCGCCAGCAGCCTCCAAGAGACCCAGTACTTC.

The chain employs TRBV6-1 and TRBJ2-5; 10 bases map to TRBD2. V lost 2 bases and J lost 4; bases outside the gene matches: 4. CDR3 length: 15 amino acids. CDR1 and CDR2 (germline): MNHNS, SASEGT. CDR3 DNA: TGTGCCAGCAGTGAACTAGCGGGGGTGGGAGAGACCCAGTACTTC. Protein: CASSELAGVGETQYF.

About this clone: The junction differs from germline at one of its ends, possibly a read error. The rearrangement joins TRBV7-8 to TRBJ1-2; 9 positions agree with TRBD1. The CDR3 is made up of 15 amino acids. The germline V gene encodes CDR1 SGHVS and CDR2 FQNEAQ. CDR3 protein: CASSLISGGQGHHFF. The CDR3 DNA reads as TGTGCCAGCAGCTTAATTTCCGGGGGACAGGGCCACCATTTCTTC.

In DNA, the CDR3 is TGTGCCAGCGTAACAGGGCCACAAGAGACCCAGTACTTC. It yields the protein CASVTGPQETQYF. This chain joins TRBV2 and TRBJ2-5; the D gene is possibly TRBD1 (6 bases). CDR3 size: 13 residues. V lost 8 bases to trimming and J lost 2 bases, with 12 bases between them. Per germline, CDR1 SNHLY and CDR2 FYNNEI.

The CDR3 loop reads CASSPPGVSTGELFF. The CDR3 DNA reads as TGTGCCAGCAGCCCCCCAGGGGTGAGCACCGGGGAGCTGTTTTTT. The chain uses TRBV6-5 and TRBJ2-2, with D perhaps matching TRBD1 (6 bases). This CDR3 is built from 15 residues. CDR1 and CDR2 from the germline V gene are MNHEY and SVGAGI. V was clipped by 6 bases and J by 4 bases, with 15 bases between them.

With respect to this clone: This CDR3 is also generated by other DNA sequences in the sample. The J gene is TRBJ1-5, the V gene TRBV6-4, with 10 bases fitting TRBD1. V trimming: 3 bases; J trimming: 6 bases; junction bases outside the gene matches: 5. The CDR3 spans 15 residues. Germline loops: CDR1 MRHNA, CDR2 SNTAGT. The CDR3: CASSDPTGGGQPQHF. The CDR3 coding sequence is TGTGCCAGCAGTGATCCGACAGGGGGCGGTCAGCCCCAGCATTTT.

The chain has TRBV10-3 and TRBJ2-5; 12 nucleotides align to TRBD2. Germline CDR1 and CDR2: ENHRY and SYGVKD. V dropped 0 bases and J dropped 5; count of bases not matched to a gene: 10. CDR3 size: 18 residues. CDR3 protein: CAISESKLAGGLAETQYF. The CDR3 nucleotides are TGTGCCATCAGTGAGTCGAAGCTAGCGGGGGGGCTGGCGGAGACCCAGTACTTC.

This chain joins TRBV29-1 and TRBJ2-3; no clear D gene. Germline V gives CDR1 SQVTM, CDR2 ANQGSEA. The V gene lost 4 bases and the J gene lost 4 bases, with 12 bases spanning the gap. This CDR3 contains 13 residues. The CDR3 spells CSVVTLESDTQYF. For the CDR3, the DNA is TGCAGCGTTGTTACTCTAGAATCAGATACGCAGTATTTT.

This chain links TRBV7-9 with TRBJ2-1, with 7 bases lining up with TRBD1. The CDR3 length is 18 residues. V trimming: 3 bases; J trimming: 4 bases; junction bases outside the gene matches: 15. CDR1 is SEHNR and CDR2 is FQNEAQ in the germline V gene (reference sequence). The CDR3 DNA reads as TGTGCCAGCAGCTTGCCCGGGACAGTAACCCGGCCTTACAATGAGCAGTTCTTC. It is translated as CASSLPGTVTRPYNEQFF.